This T cell receptor (beta chain) was recovered during a study of cytomegalovirus exposure and HLA in healthy donors. In the PCR, 60 Vbeta and 13 Jbeta primers were used. Assay: immunoSEQ multiplex PCR; the TCRdb copy retains only in-frame clones and omits some. The sample includes 190,000 or so clones. Germline values: CDR1 MNHNY, CDR2 SVGAGI (reference sequence). Between the trimmed V and J ends, which lost 7 bases and 4 bases, there was a span of 17 bases. The CDR3 runs to 15 residues. The clonotype comes from a boy between 5 and 17 years old in good health and CMV-seronegative. The sequencing sample was made of PBMCs. V and J are TRBV6-6 and TRBJ1-5; no reliable D call. The CDR3 bases are TGTGCCAGCAAACTAGACCCGACCGGAAATCAGCCCCAGCATTTT. Protein product: CASKLDPTGNQPQHF.